This T cell receptor beta chain is drawn from a study of graft-versus-host responses after intestinal transplantation. Repertoires were generated with immunoSEQ multiplex PCR, while TCRdb's copy carries only in-frame clones and drops some. This table has 40,000 or so clones, 85% to 95% appearing once. On this clone: Its antigen remains unknown.

The receptor comes from a human donor who was the organ donor for an intestinal transplant. This material consisted of unstimulated CD8+ T cells sorted from spleen or lymph node cells, taken before transplant.

The CDR3 sequence is CASSPPPLAGSYNEQFF. The CDR3 DNA sequence: TGTGCCAGCAGCCCGCCCCCCTTAGCGGGGTCCTACAATGAGCAGTTCTTC. The chain couples TRBV7-9 to TRBJ2-1; 8 nucleotides match TRBD2. The CDR3 covers 17 residues. Germline CDR1 reads SEHNR; CDR2 reads FQNEAQ (reference sequence). Unmatched junction bases numbered 10, after V lost 5 bases and J lost 1 base.